This T cell receptor beta chain was recorded in a study of beta chain features in type 1 diabetes. Points from the study as a whole: Significant though moderate, a shortening of TCRB CDR3s appeared in all four CD4+ subsets of Type 1 diabetes patients.

cDNA synthesis used the whole RNA isolate, giving expressed TCRB sequences. The table came from immunoSEQ multiplex PCR; TCRdb's copy has only in-frame clones and leaves some out. The sample includes around 260,000 clones, around 21% of them seen just once. As concerns this clone: Its specificity is not known.

This CDR3 is built from 17 residues. With 2 bases clipped from V and 6 bases from J, the junction kept 7 bases outside the gene matches. Germline CDR1 LGHNA, CDR2 YSLEER. This clonotype was sampled from a middle-aged woman with type 1 diabetes. The chain links TRBV4-3 to TRBJ2-2, with 12 bases aligning to TRBD2. Sequenced sample: naive CD4+ T cells from blood. The CDR3 DNA reads TGCGCCAGCAGCCAAAGCGGACTAGCGGGAAGGGCCGGGGAGCTGTTTTTT. It yields the protein CASSQSGLAGRAGELFF.